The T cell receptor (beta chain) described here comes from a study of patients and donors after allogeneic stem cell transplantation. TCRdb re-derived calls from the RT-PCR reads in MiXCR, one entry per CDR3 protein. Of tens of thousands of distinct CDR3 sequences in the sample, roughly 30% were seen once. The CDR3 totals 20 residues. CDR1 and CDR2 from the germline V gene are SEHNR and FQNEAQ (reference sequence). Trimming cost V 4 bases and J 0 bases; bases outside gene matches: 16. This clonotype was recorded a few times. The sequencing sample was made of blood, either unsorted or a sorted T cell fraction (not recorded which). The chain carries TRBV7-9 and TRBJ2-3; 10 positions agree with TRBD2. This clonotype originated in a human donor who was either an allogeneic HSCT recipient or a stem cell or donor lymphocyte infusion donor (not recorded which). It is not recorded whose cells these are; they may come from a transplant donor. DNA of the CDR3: TGTGCCAGCAGCTCCACCCCGACTAGCGGGTGGTTAAGGAGCACAGATACGCAGTATTTT. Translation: CASSSTPTSGWLRSTDTQYF.